Following are 16 T cell receptor beta chains from one sample sequenced in a study of blood T cell repertoires in COVID-19 (TCRdb year 2020). Libraries were built with the immunoSEQ multiplex PCR assay. The clones in this table, taken by TCRdb from immuneACCESS, are in-frame only. Not every clone is retained; where verified, under half of the shortfall comes from an unresolved V gene, and the cause of the rest is unknown. The sample table records roughly 77,000 clones; around nine tenths of these occur just once. Together, the top ten hold under 6% of the sample. The sample consisted of peripheral blood. The receptors shown here come from a man aged 45 to 65 with active COVID-19.

This sequence joins TRBV9 and TRBJ2-5, with 7 bases fitting TRBD1. The CDR3 has 14 amino acids. Germline V lookup: CDR1 SGDLS, CDR2 YYNGEE. Trimming cost V 3 bases and J 5 bases; bases outside gene matches: 7. The CDR3 DNA is TGTGCCAGCAGCGACCTTCGACAGGGTGAGACCCAGTACTTC. Translating gives CASSDLRQGETQYF.

The V gene is TRBV2, the J gene TRBJ2-1, with 7 nucleotides matching TRBD1. From germline, CDR1 is SNHLY and CDR2 FYNNEI. The CDR3 runs 13 residues. V was pared by 3 bases and J by 10 bases, with 6 bases of the junction left unmatched. The CDR3, as DNA: TGTGCCAGCAGTGACTGGGGACAGCCAGAGCAGTTCTTC. This sequence encodes CASSDWGQPEQFF.

The rearrangement joins TRBV19 to TRBJ2-7; TRBD2 agrees at 7 bases. Trimming took 2 bases from V and 2 from J; bases not matched to a gene: 6. The CDR3 totals 15 residues. Per the germline V gene, CDR1 is LNHDA and CDR2 is SQIVND (reference sequence). The CDR3 sequence is CASSILASGAYEQYF. CDR3 coding DNA: TGTGCCAGTAGTATACTGGCTAGCGGCGCCTACGAGCAGTACTTC.

The rearrangement links TRBV19 to TRBJ1-5, with TRBD1 matching 8 bases. Looked up from germline, CDR1 is LNHDA and CDR2 is SQIVND (reference sequence). V lost 4 bases, J lost 3 bases, and 5 bases stayed unmatched. This CDR3 has 15 amino acids. The CDR3 is CASSTSGGDNQPQHF. DNA for the CDR3: TGTGCCAGTAGTACGTCAGGGGGCGACAATCAGCCCCAGCATTTT.

This clone showed up just a few times. This chain joins TRBV7-9 and TRBJ2-7; maybe TRBD2 (5 bases). V lost 1 base and J lost 2, with 15 bases in between. CDR3 length: 16 amino acids. Germline V gene sequence: CDR1 SEHNR, CDR2 FQNEAQ (reference sequence). In DNA form, the CDR3 reads TGTGCCAGCAGCTTAGTTCGGGCGGGTCTGACCTACGAGCAGTACTTC. Its translation: CASSLVRAGLTYEQYF.

V usage is TRBV5-1 and J usage is TRBJ1-5; D remains ambiguous. The CDR3 has 13 amino acids. The V and J ends lost 4 bases and 7 bases respectively, with 12 bases between them. Germline V gene data show CDR1 as SGHRS and CDR2 as YFSETQ. The CDR3 sequence: CASSPGLGQPQHF. CDR3 bases: TGCGCCAGCAGCCCGGGGTTGGGACAGCCCCAGCATTTT.

The J gene is TRBJ2-1, the V gene TRBV7-8; 7 bases map to TRBD2. Germline loops: CDR1 SGHVS, CDR2 FQNEAQ. This CDR3 region has 16 residues. V lost 3 bases to trimming and J lost 4 bases; unmatched junction nucleotides: 9. The CDR3 here is CASSFFAGVLYNEQFF. The CDR3 bases are TGTGCCAGCAGCTTCTTCGCGGGAGTTTTGTACAATGAGCAGTTCTTC.

This clone was recorded a few times. This chain links TRBV14 with TRBJ2-7; D call uncertain. The CDR3 covers 14 residues. V dropped 0 bases and J dropped 0 bases, with 6 bases sitting between them. From germline, CDR1 is SGHDN and CDR2 FVKESK. CDR3 residues: CASSQDLTSYEQYF. In nucleotides, the CDR3 is TGTGCCAGCAGCCAAGACCTAACCTCCTACGAGCAGTACTTC.

V gene TRBV15 combines with J gene TRBJ1-4; 7 bases align to TRBD1. V trimming: 5 bases; J trimming: 7 bases; junction bases outside the gene matches: 16. The V gene's germline CDR1 is LNHNV and CDR2 YYDKDF (reference sequence). The CDR3 is 17 residues long. CDR3 amino acids: CATSFRTGSNSGEKLFF. The CDR3 DNA follows: TGTGCCACCAGCTTCCGGACAGGCAGCAACAGTGGTGAAAAACTGTTTTTT.

The V and J genes are TRBV18 and TRBJ1-4; no clear D gene. The V and J ends lost 4 bases and 8 bases respectively, with 11 bases between them. Germline-derived CDR1 and CDR2 are KGHSH and LQKENI. This CDR3 is 13 amino acids long. This CDR3 is CASSREAGEKLFF. The CDR3 DNA sequence: TGTGCCAGCTCACGGGAGGCAGGAGAAAAACTGTTTTTT.

The chain employs TRBV5-1 and TRBJ1-4, with TRBD1 matching over 7 bases. CDR3 length equals 15 residues. Unmatched junction bases numbered 5, after V lost 1 base and J lost 5 bases. CDR1 and CDR2 (germline): SGHRS, YFSETQ. The DNA for the CDR3 is TGCGCCAGCAGCTTGTGGACAGGCTCAAATGAAAAACTGTTTTTT. Its translation: CASSLWTGSNEKLFF.

The rearrangement uses TRBV5-1 and TRBJ1-2, with a possible D match to TRBD1 (5 bases). CDR3 length equals 13 residues. With 4 bases removed from V and 4 bases from J, the gap between germline ends came to 11 bases. CDR1 is SGHRS, CDR2 YFSETQ, per germline. This chain's CDR3 is CASSVDRAYGYTF. In nucleotides, the CDR3 is TGCGCCAGCAGCGTAGACAGAGCCTATGGCTACACCTTC.

This clone was observed a single time. The rearrangement joins TRBV7-9 to TRBJ2-1, with D unresolved. Germline CDR1 reads SEHNR; CDR2 reads FQNEAQ (reference sequence). V was pared by 4 bases and J by 10 bases, with 11 bases between. The CDR3 length is 12 residues. In DNA form, the CDR3 reads TGTGCCAGCAGCTACCAGGTTTACGAGCAGTTCTTC. Its translation is CASSYQVYEQFF.

This clone appeared a single time. The V gene is TRBV28, the J gene TRBJ1-2; tentative D call: TRBD1 (6 bases). This CDR3 region has 13 residues. Germline V lookup: CDR1 MDHEN, CDR2 SYDVKM. V was trimmed by 1 base and J by 7 bases, leaving 10 bases between them. The CDR3 DNA follows: TGTGCCAGCAGTTTATCTACAGGGTTTGGCTACACCTTC. It yields the protein CASSLSTGFGYTF.

This clone was observed once. The CDR3 loop reads CASSVGQGNGNEQYF. In DNA form, the CDR3 reads TGTGCCAGCAGCGTGGGACAGGGAAACGGGAACGAGCAGTACTTC. The chain recombines TRBV9 with TRBJ2-7, with 9 bases matching TRBD1. The CDR3 runs 15 residues. Germline CDR1 SGDLS, CDR2 YYNGEE. Trimming took 2 bases from V and 5 from J; bases not matched to a gene: 8.

In its sample, this clone was seen once. The V gene is TRBV4-1, the J gene TRBJ1-1; the D gene is possibly TRBD1 (6 bases). Germline V gene sequence: CDR1 MGHRA, CDR2 YSYEKL. This CDR3 spans 15 amino acids. The ends were cut back, 5 bases at V and 7 bases at J, with 20 bases in the middle. CDR3 region: CASSSPGHRIIEAFF. The CDR3 region has the DNA TGCGCCAGCAGCTCACCGGGACATCGAATTATTGAAGCTTTCTTT.